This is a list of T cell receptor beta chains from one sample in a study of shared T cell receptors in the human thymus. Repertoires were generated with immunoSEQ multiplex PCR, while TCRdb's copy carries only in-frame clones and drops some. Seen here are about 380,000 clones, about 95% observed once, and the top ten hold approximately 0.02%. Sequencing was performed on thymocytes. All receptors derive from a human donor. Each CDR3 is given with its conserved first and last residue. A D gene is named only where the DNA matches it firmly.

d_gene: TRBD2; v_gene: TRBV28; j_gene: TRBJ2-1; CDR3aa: CASSPGTSGRTYNEQFF; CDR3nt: TGTGCCAGCAGCCCCGGGACTAGCGGGAGAACCTACAATGAGCAGTTCTTC
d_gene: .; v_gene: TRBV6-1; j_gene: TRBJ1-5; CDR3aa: CASSEAREGSNQPQHF; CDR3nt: TGTGCCAGCAGTGAAGCCCGCGAGGGGAGCAATCAGCCCCAGCATTTT
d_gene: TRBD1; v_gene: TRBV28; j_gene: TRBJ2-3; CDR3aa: CASSFLGAGTGLHTQYF; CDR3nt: TGTGCCAGCAGTTTCCTAGGAGCCGGGACAGGGTTGCATACGCAGTATTTT
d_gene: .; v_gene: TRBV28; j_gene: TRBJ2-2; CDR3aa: CASSLTGITGELFF; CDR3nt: TGTGCCAGCAGTTTGACGGGGATAACCGGGGAGCTGTTTTTT
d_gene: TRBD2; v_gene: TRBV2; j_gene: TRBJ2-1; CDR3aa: CASLGAPPGLAGGYSYNEQFF; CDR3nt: TGTGCCAGCCTTGGAGCCCCTCCGGGACTAGCGGGAGGGTACTCCTACAATGAGCAGTTCTTC
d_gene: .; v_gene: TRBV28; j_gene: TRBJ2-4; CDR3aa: CASSPHRVLAKNIQYF; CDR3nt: TGTGCCAGCAGTCCCCACAGGGTCCTAGCCAAAAACATTCAGTACTTC
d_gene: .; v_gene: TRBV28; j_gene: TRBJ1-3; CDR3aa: CASSLQGNTIYF; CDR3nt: TGTGCCAGCAGTTTACAGGGAAACACCATATATTTT
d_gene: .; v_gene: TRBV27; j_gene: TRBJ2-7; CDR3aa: CASSPRGRSLYEQYF; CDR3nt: TGTGCCAGCAGTCCCAGGGGCAGGTCTCTCTACGAGCAGTACTTC
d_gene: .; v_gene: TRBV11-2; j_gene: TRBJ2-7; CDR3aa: CASSPIGGLLHEQYF; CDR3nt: TGTGCCAGCAGCCCAATCGGGGGACTCCTCCACGAGCAGTACTTC
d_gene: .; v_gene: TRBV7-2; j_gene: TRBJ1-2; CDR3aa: CASSSYLTPGTRSGYTF; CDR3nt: TGTGCCAGCAGCTCGTACCTAACCCCCGGGACAAGGTCTGGCTACACCTTC
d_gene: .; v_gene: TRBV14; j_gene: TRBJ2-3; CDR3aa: CASSQEGLGTDTQYF; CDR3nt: TGTGCCAGCAGCCAAGAGGGGCTAGGCACAGATACGCAGTATTTT
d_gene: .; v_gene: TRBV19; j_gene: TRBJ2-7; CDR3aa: CASSCEGPLDEQYF; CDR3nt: TGTGCCAGTAGTTGCGAGGGTCCATTGGACGAGCAGTACTTC